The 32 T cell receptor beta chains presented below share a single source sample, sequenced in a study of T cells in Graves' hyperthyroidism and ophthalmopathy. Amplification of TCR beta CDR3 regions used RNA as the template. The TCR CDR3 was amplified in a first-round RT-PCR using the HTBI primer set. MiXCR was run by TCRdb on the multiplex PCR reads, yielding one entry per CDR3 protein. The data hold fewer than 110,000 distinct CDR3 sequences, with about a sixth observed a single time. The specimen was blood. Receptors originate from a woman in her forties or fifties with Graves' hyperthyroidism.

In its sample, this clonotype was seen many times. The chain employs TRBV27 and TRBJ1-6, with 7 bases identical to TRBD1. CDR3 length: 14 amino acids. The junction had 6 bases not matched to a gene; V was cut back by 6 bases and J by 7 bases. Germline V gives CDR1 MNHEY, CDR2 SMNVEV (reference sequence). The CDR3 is CASRTGTENSPLHF. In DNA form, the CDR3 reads TGTGCCAGCAGGACCGGGACAGAAAATTCACCCCTCCACTTT.

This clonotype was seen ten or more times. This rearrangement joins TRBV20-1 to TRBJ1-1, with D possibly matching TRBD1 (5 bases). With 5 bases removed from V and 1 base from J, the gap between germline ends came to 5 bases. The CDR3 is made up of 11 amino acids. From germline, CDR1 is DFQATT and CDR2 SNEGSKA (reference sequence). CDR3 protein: CSADRNTEAFF. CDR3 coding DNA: TGCAGTGCTGACAGGAACACTGAAGCTTTCTTT.

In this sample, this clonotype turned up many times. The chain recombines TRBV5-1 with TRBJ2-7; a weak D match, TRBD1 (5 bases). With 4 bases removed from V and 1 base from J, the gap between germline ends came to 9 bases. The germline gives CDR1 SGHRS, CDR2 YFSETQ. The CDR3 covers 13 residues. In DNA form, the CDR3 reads TGCGCCAGCAGCCCGAGACAGTCCTACGAGCAGTACTTC. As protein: CASSPRQSYEQYF.

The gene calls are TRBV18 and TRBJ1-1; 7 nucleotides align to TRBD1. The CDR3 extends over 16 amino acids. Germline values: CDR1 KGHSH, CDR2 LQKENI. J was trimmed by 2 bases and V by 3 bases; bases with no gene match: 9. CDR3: CASSPNFGTANTEAFF. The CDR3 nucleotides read TGTGCCAGCTCACCGAATTTCGGGACAGCAAACACTGAAGCTTTCTTT.

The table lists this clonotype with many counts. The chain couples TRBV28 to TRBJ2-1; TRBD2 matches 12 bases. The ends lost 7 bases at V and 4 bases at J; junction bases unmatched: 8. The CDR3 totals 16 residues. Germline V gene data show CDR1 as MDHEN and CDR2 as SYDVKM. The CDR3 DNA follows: TGTGCCAGCACCCAAGGAGGGACTAGCGGGTACAATGAGCAGTTCTTC. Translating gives CASTQGGTSGYNEQFF.

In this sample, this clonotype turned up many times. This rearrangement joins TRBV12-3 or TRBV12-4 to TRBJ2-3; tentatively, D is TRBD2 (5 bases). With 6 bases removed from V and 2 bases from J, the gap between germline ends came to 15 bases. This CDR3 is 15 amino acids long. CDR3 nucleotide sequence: TGTGCCAGCAGCGGAGATGGCGGGTCCACAGATACGCAGTATTTT. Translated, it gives CASSGDGGSTDTQYF.

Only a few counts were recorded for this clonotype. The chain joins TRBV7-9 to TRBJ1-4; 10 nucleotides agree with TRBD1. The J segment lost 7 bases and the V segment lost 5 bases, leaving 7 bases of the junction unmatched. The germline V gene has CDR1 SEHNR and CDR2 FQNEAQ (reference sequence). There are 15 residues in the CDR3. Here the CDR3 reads CASSPMGQGFEKLFF. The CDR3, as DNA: TGTGCCAGCAGCCCTATGGGACAGGGGTTTGAAAAACTGTTTTTT. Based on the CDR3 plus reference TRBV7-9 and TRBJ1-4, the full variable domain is DTGVSQNPRHKITKRGQNVTFRCDPISEHNRLYWYRQTLGQGPEFLTYFQNEAQLEKSRLLSDRFSAERPKGSFSTLEIQRTEQGDSAMYLCASSPMGQGFEKLFFGSGTQLSVL.

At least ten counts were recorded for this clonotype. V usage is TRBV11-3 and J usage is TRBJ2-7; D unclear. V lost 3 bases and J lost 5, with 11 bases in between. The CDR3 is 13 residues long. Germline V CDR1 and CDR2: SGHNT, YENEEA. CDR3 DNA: TGTGCCAGCAGCTTTTCTAGTAGCCACGAGCAGTACTTC. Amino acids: CASSFSSSHEQYF.

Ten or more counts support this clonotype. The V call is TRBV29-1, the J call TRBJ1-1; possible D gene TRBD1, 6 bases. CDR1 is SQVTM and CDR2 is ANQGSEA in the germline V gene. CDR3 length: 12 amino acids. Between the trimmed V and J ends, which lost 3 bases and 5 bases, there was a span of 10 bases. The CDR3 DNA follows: TGCAGCGTTGAGGGGGCGCAGACTGAAGCTTTCTTT. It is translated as CSVEGAQTEAFF.

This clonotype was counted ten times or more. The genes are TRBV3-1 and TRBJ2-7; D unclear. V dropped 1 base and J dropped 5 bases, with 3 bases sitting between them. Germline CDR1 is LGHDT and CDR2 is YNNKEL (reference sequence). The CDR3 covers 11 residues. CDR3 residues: CASSQGNEQYF. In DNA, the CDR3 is TGTGCCAGCAGCCAAGGGAACGAGCAGTACTTC.

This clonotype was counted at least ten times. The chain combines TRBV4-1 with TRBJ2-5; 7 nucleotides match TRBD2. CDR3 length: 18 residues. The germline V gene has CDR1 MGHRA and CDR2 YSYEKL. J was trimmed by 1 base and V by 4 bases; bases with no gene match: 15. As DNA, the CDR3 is TGCGCCAGCAGCCCTACTGATCAGGAGCGGGAACTCCAAGAGACCCAGTACTTC. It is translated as CASSPTDQERELQETQYF.

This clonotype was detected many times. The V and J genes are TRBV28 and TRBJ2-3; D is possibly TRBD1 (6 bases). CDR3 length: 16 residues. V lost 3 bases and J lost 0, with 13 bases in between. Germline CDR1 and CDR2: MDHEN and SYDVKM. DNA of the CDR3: TGTGCCAGCAGTTTTACGGGGACATCCAGCACAGATACGCAGTATTTT. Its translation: CASSFTGTSSTDTQYF.

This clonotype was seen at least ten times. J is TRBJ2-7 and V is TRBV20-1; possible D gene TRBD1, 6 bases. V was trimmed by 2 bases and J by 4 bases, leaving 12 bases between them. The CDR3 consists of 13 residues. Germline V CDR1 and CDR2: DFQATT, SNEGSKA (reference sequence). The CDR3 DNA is TGCAGTGCTAGAAGGACAGAACCTTACGAGCAGTACGTC. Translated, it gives CSARRTEPYEQYV.

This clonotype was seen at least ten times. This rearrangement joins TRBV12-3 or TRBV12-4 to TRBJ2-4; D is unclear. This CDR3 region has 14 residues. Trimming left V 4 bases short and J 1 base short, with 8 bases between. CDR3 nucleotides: TGTGCCAGCAGTTCGCGTTCTGCCAAAAACATTCAGTACTTC. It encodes CASSSRSAKNIQYF.

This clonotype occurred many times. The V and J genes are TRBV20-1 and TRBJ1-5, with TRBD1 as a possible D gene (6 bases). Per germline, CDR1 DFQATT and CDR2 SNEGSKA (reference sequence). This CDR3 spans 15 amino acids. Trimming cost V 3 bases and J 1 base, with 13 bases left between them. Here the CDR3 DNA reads TGCAGTGCTAGGAGGGGGGTAGACAGCAATCAGCCCCAGCATTTT. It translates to CSARRGVDSNQPQHF.

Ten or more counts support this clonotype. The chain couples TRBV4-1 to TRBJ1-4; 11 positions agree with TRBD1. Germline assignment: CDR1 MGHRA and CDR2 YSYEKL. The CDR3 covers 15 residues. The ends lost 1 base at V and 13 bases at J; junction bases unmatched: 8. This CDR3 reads CASSQADRGRKRLFF. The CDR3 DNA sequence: TGCGCCAGCAGCCAAGCGGACAGGGGGCGGAAAAGACTGTTTTTT.

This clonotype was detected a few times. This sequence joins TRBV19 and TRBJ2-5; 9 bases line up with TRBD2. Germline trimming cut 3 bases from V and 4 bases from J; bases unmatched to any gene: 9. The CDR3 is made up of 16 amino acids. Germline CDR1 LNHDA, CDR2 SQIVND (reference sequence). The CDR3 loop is CASSMEVAGVVETQYF. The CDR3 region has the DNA TGTGCCAGTAGTATGGAGGTAGCGGGAGTCGTAGAGACCCAGTACTTC.

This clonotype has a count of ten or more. The DNA for the CDR3 is TGTGCCAGCAGCTTATCCGGGGACGGATTCTACGAGCAGTACTTC. This codes for CASSLSGDGFYEQYF. The V call is TRBV7-3, the J call TRBJ2-7; D tentatively fits TRBD1 or TRBD2 (5 bases each). V was trimmed by 2 bases and J by 3 bases, leaving 14 bases between them. Per the germline V gene, CDR1 is SGHTA and CDR2 is FQGTGA. The CDR3 is 15 amino acids.

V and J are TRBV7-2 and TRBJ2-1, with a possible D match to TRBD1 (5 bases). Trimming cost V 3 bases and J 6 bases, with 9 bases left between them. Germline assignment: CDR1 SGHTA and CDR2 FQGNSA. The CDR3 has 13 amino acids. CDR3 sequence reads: CASSFPGINEQFF. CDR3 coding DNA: TGTGCCAGCAGCTTTCCAGGGATCAATGAGCAGTTCTTC.

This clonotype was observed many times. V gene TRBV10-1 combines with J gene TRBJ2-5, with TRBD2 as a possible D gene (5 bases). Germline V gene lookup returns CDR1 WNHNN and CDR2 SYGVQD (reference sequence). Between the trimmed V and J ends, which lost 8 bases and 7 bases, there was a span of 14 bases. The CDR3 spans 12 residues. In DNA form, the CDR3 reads TGCGCCAGCTCCGACCGGGCGGGGACCCAGTACTTC. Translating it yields CASSDRAGTQYF.

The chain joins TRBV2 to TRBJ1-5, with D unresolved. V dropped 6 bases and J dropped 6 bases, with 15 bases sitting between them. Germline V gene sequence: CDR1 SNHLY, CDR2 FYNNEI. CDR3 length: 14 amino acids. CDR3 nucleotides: TGTGCCAGCAGCCGCCTGCGGGTCGGTCAGCCCCAGCATTTT. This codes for CASSRLRVGQPQHF.

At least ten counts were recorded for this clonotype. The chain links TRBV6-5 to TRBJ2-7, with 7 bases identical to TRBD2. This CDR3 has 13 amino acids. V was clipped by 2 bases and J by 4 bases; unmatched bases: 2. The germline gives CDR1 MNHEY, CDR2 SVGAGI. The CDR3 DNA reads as TGTGCCAGCAGTTACGCGGGAGAGTACGAGCAGTACGTC. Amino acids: CASSYAGEYEQYV.

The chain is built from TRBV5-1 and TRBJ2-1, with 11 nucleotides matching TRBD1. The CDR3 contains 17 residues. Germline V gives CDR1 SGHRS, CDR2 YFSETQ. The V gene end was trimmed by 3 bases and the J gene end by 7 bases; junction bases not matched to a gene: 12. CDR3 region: CASSYRAPGQGENEQFF. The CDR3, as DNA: TGCGCCAGCAGCTATCGTGCACCGGGACAGGGGGAGAATGAGCAGTTCTTC.

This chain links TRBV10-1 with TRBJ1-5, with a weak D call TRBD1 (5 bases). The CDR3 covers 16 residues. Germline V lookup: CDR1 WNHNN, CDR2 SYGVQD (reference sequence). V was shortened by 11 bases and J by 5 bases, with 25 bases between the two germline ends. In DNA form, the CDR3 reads TGCGCCGGCTTAGACTTGGGGCAGTCATTAGATCAGCCCCAGCATTTT. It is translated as CAGLDLGQSLDQPQHF.

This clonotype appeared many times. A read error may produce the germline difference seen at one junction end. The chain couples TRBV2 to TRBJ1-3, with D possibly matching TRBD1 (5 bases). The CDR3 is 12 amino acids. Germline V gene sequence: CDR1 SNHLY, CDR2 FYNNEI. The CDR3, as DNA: TGTGCCAGCAGTGAAGCGCTTCGGGGGGTGGATTTT. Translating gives CASSEALRGVDF.

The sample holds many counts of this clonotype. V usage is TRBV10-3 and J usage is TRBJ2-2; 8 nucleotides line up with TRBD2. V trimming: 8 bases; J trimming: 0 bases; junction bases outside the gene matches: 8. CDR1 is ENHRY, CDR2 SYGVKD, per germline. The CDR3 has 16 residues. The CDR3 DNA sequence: TGTGCCATCGGGATAATAGCGGGATCGAACACCGGGGAGCTGTTTTTT. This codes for CAIGIIAGSNTGELFF.

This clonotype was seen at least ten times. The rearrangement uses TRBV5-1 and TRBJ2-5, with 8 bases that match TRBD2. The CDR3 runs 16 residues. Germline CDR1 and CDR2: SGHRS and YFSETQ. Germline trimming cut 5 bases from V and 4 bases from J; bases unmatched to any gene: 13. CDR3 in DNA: TGCGCCAGCAGTCCTGCGCCAGCGGGAGAGGGAGAGACCCAGTACTTC. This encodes CASSPAPAGEGETQYF.

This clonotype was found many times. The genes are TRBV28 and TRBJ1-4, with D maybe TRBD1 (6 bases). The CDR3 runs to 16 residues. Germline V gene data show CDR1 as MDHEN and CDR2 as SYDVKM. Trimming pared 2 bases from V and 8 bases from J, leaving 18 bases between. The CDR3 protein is CASSLPGAGVREKLFF. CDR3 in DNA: TGTGCCAGCAGTTTACCGGGGGCAGGGGTTAGGGAAAAACTGTTTTTT.

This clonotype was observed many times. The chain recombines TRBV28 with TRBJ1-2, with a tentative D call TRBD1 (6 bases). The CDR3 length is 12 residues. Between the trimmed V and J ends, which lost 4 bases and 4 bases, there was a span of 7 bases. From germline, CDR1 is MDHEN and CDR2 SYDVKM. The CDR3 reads CASSSDSYGYTF. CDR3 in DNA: TGTGCCAGCAGTTCGGACAGCTATGGCTACACCTTC.

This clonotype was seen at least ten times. In DNA form, the CDR3 reads TGCAGTGCTAGACCGGGACTAGCGGGGGGCAATGAGCAGTTCTTC. Translated, it gives CSARPGLAGGNEQFF. V and J are TRBV20-1 and TRBJ2-1, with 15 bases fitting TRBD2. The J segment lost 6 bases and the V segment lost 2 bases, leaving 2 bases of the junction unmatched. The CDR3 has 15 residues. Per the germline V gene, CDR1 is DFQATT and CDR2 is SNEGSKA (reference sequence).

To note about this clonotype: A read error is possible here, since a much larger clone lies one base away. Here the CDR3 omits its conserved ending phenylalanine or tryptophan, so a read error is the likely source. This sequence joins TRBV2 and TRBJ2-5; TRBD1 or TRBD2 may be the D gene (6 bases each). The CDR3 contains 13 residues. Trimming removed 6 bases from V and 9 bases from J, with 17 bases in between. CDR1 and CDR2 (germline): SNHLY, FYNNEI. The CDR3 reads CASSGGPVTPQYL. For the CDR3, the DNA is TGTGCCAGCAGCGGGGGCCCAGTGACGCCCCAGTACCTC.

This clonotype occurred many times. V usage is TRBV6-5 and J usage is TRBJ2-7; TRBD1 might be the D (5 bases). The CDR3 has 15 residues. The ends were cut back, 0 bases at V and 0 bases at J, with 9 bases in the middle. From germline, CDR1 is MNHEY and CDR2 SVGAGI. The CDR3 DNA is TGTGCCAGCAGTTACTCAGGGGTCGACTCCTACGAGCAGTACTTC. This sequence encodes CASSYSGVDSYEQYF.